This TCR beta chain comes out of a study of early T cells in non-severe SARS-CoV-2 infection. Looked up from germline, CDR1 is MGHDK and CDR2 is SYGVNS. CDR3 length equals 16 residues. Trimming cost V 6 bases and J 2 bases; bases outside gene matches: 12. TCRdb reprocessed the 5' RACE reads with MiXCR, giving one entry per CDR3 protein. The sample contains nearly 55,000 distinct CDR3 sequences, roughly 7.1% of which appear only once. The receptor's source is an adult who was a healthcare worker with PCR-confirmed SARS-CoV-2 infection or an uninfected control (not recorded which). Sequencing was performed on whole blood, taken at baseline. This chain links TRBV25-1 with TRBJ2-7; 8 positions match TRBD2. For the CDR3, the DNA is TGTGCCAGCAGCCTGGGGGGGCTAGCGGGTACCTACGAGCAGTACTTC. This sequence encodes CASSLGGLAGTYEQYF.